This TCR beta chain appears in the sequencing data of a study of graft-versus-host responses after intestinal transplantation. In the study overall: The whole recipient group had anti-thymocyte globulin induction followed by tacrolimus and steroids for two to four years.

Study findings and constraints: Early post-transplant HvG declines were associated with peak circulating GvH clone levels.

CDR3 length: 14 residues. Germline loops: CDR1 SGHRS, CDR2 YFSETQ. V lost 1 base and J 3 bases, leaving 10 bases between the germline ends. The protocol was immunoSEQ multiplex PCR, while the TCRdb copy is restricted to in-frame clones and leaves out a portion. Of tens of thousands of clones listed, 85% to 90% are singletons. Points on this clone: Its antigen is not known.

This chain joins TRBV5-1 and TRBJ1-1, with a possible D match to TRBD1 (6 bases). Sequencing used unstimulated CD8+ T cells sorted from spleen or lymph node cells, obtained before transplant. The TCR was taken from a human donor who was the organ donor for an intestinal transplant. CDR3 amino acids: CASSLSQGYTEAFF. The CDR3 nucleotides read TGCGCCAGCAGCTTGTCACAGGGCTACACTGAAGCTTTCTTT.